This T cell receptor beta chain was observed in a study of molecular identifiers for immune sequencing clone quantification. The overall study: Four portions were sequenced after RNA from roughly 18,000 or 92,000 naive CD8 cells was split five ways in replicates. General study results and limits: The study reportedly detected spiked Jurkat TCR RNA from one cell among around 970,000 naive cells. The study found clones above 20 RNA copies held over 98% of effector molecules and under 1% in naive cells.

This clonotype was seen repeatedly, ten times or more. Antigen unknown. Making the bulk TCR libraries relied on previously described methods and listed TCR primers. TCRdb itself ran the PCR reads through MiXCR, one entry per CDR3 protein. The data hold over 600,000 distinct CDR3 sequences, with roughly 21% observed a single time. Germline CDR1 SGDLS, CDR2 YYNGEE. CDR3 length equals 14 residues. Trimming at V came to 3 bases and at J to 5 bases, leaving 6 bases not matched to a gene. This chain links TRBV9 with TRBJ2-3; TRBD1 matches 7 bases. The clonotype comes from a human donor in good health. Some libraries in this study had Jurkat cell RNA spiked in. The source material was naive CD8+ T cells from blood, with Jurkat cell RNA spiked in. The subset denotes: FACS-sorted CD8+CD4-CCR7+CD45RA+ naive T cells. This CDR3 is CASSGDRGRDTQYF. The CDR3 bases are TGTGCCAGCAGCGGGGACAGAGGCAGAGATACGCAGTATTTT.